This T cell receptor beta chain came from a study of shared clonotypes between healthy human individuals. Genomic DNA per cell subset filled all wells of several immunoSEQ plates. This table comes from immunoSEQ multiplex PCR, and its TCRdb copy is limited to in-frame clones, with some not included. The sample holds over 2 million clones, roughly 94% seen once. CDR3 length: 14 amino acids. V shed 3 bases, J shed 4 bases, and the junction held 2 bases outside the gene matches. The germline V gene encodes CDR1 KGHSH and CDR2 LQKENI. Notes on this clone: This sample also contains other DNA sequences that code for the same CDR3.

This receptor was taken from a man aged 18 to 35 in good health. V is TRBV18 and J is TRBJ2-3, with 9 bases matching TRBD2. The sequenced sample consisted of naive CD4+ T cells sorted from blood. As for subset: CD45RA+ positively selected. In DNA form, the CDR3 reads TGTGCCAGCTCACCTTTAGCGGGAGCAGATACGCAGTATTTT. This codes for CASSPLAGADTQYF.